This entry lists 18 T cell receptor beta chains sequenced from one sample in a study of blood T cells in healthy people across ages. Through a sample-barcoded 5' primer and a J-beta primer mix, a second PCR was run for about 6 to 11 cycles. MiXCR was run by TCRdb on the 5' RACE reads, yielding one entry per CDR3 protein. The repertoire holds 550,000 to 750,000 distinct CDR3 sequences, with roughly 21% as singletons. Sequencing input: blood. The source of these receptors is a man in his sixties or seventies in good health.

This clonotype was found a few times. V and J are TRBV4-3 and TRBJ1-4; D remains ambiguous. Germline V gene lookup returns CDR1 LGHNA and CDR2 YSLEER. Trimming removed 0 bases from V and 4 bases from J, with 15 bases in between. The CDR3 totals 17 residues. The CDR3 DNA reads TGCGCCAGCAGCCAAGATGGTCTTGGGAGTCGTAATGAAAAACTGTTTTTT. Amino acid sequence: CASSQDGLGSRNEKLFF.

V gene TRBV20-1 combines with J gene TRBJ2-3; D unclear. Germline V gene data show CDR1 as DFQATT and CDR2 as SNEGSKA (reference sequence). The CDR3 extends over 13 amino acids. Trimming cost V 1 base and J 1 base, with 6 bases left between them. CDR3 DNA sequence: TGCAGTGCTAGAGCGTGGGGCACAGATACGCAGTATTTT. Translation: CSARAWGTDTQYF.

The J gene is TRBJ2-7, the V gene TRBV9, with 10 bases aligning to TRBD1. V trimming: 4 bases; J trimming: 4 bases; junction bases outside the gene matches: 8. This CDR3 region has 15 residues. CDR1 and CDR2 (germline): SGDLS, YYNGEE. As DNA, the CDR3 is TGTGCCAGCAGCCGAACCTGGACAGGGGGGTACGAGCAGTACTTC. Translated, it gives CASSRTWTGGYEQYF.

This clonotype showed up just a few times. J is TRBJ1-1 and V is TRBV20-1; no clear D. The CDR3 is made up of 14 amino acids. Trimming left V 2 bases short and J 3 bases short, with 13 bases between. From germline, CDR1 is DFQATT and CDR2 SNEGSKA (reference sequence). The CDR3: CSARLPAPYTEAFF. CDR3 DNA sequence: TGCAGTGCTAGACTACCAGCCCCCTACACTGAAGCTTTCTTT.

In this sample, this clonotype turned up a few times. One end of the junction is discordant with germline, which a read error may explain. The J gene is TRBJ2-5, the V gene TRBV18, with 12 bases lining up with TRBD2. CDR3 length: 13 residues. Germline V gene data show CDR1 as KGHSH and CDR2 as LQKENI. The chain's CDR3 is CASSPAGLAGRFF. As DNA, the CDR3 is TGTGCCAGCTCACCAGCCGGACTAGCGGGACGGTTCTTC. Filled out from reference TRBV18 and TRBJ2-5, the complete variable domain reads NAGVMQNPRHLVRRRGQEARLRCSPMKGHSHVYWYRQLPEEGLKFMVYLQKENIIDESGMPKERFSAEFPKEGPSILRIQQVVRGDSAAYFCASSPAGLAGRFFGPGTRLLVL.

This clonotype has only a few counts. J is TRBJ2-1 and V is TRBV20-1; TRBD2 agrees at 8 bases. The CDR3 has 14 residues. Germline values: CDR1 DFQATT, CDR2 SNEGSKA (reference sequence). The CDR3 bases are TGCAGCTGGTTACTAGCGGCCTCCTACAATGAGCAGTTCTTC. Amino acids: CSWLLAASYNEQFF.

This clonotype has more than one count but fewer than ten. DNA for the CDR3: TGCGCCAGCAGCCAAGATCGCAGACCTTTACAAGAGACCCAGTACTTC. Translating it yields CASSQDRRPLQETQYF. The V and J genes are TRBV4-1 and TRBJ2-5; D ambiguous. V was cut by 0 bases and J by 2 bases, with 13 bases left in between. CDR1 is MGHRA, CDR2 YSYEKL, per germline. CDR3 length: 16 amino acids.

The genes are TRBV4-2 and TRBJ2-1, with 7 bases that match TRBD2. V dropped 5 bases and J dropped 6; count of bases not matched to a gene: 10. The CDR3 is made up of 15 amino acids. Germline V gene data show CDR1 as LGHNA and CDR2 as YNFKEQ. CDR3 region: CASSSGAGLGNEQFF. CDR3 bases: TGTGCCAGCAGCTCAGGAGCGGGATTAGGCAATGAGCAGTTCTTC.

This clonotype turned up a few times. The V call is TRBV20-1, the J call TRBJ2-6, with D uncertain. Trimming removed 4 bases at V and 0 bases at J, with 7 bases between. Per germline, CDR1 DFQATT and CDR2 SNEGSKA (reference sequence). The CDR3 sequence is 14 residues long. CDR3 sequence: CSANDISGANVLTF. CDR3 DNA sequence: TGCAGTGCTAATGACATCTCTGGGGCCAACGTCCTGACTTTC.

The V and J genes are TRBV6-1 and TRBJ1-5; perhaps TRBD1 as D (6 bases). The germline V and J ends were trimmed by 7 bases and 5 bases, with 12 bases remaining between them. The CDR3 length is 13 residues. Germline V lookup: CDR1 MNHNS, CDR2 SASEGT. CDR3 sequence reads: CASNRYRDQPQHF. The CDR3 nucleotides read TGTGCCAGCAATCGCTACAGGGATCAGCCCCAGCATTTT.

The chain employs TRBV2 and TRBJ2-3; 9 positions match TRBD2. This CDR3 is built from 14 residues. The J segment lost 3 bases and the V segment lost 7 bases, leaving 5 bases of the junction unmatched. The germline CDR1 and CDR2 sequences are SNHLY and FYNNEI. CDR3 protein: CASKPGLATDTQYF. CDR3 nucleotides: TGTGCCAGCAAACCGGGACTAGCAACAGATACGCAGTATTTT.

This clonotype was recorded once. At one end, the junction sequence differs from germline, possibly due to a read error. The chain is built from TRBV6-5 and TRBJ1-2; no reliable D call. Per germline, CDR1 MNHEY and CDR2 SVGAGI. This CDR3 region has 12 residues. CDR3 loop: CVSSYGPYGYTF. The CDR3 DNA sequence: TGTGTCAGCAGTTACGGGCCGTATGGCTACACCTTC.

The chain recombines TRBV4-1 with TRBJ1-6; 7 nucleotides agree with TRBD1. V lost 3 bases and J lost 10; bases outside the gene matches: 6. Germline V gene data show CDR1 as MGHRA and CDR2 as YSYEKL. The CDR3 extends over 14 amino acids. The CDR3 protein is CASSHLLGGSPLHF. CDR3 sequence (DNA): TGCGCCAGCAGCCATCTATTAGGGGGCTCACCCCTCCACTTT.

As concerns this clonotype: One end of the junction varies from germline; a read error may be responsible. V usage is TRBV5-1 and J usage is TRBJ2-3, with D possibly TRBD2 on 6 matching bases. In germline, CDR1 is SGHRS, CDR2 YFSETQ. CDR3 length equals 15 residues. This CDR3 is CVSSLGAAGGDTQYF. CDR3 DNA sequence: TGCGTCAGCAGCTTGGGTGCGGCAGGAGGGGATACGCAGTATTTT.

V is TRBV29-1 and J is TRBJ2-5; TRBD1 aligns across 8 bases. V lost 4 bases to trimming and J lost 5 bases; unmatched junction nucleotides: 9. Germline CDR1 and CDR2: SQVTM and ANQGSEA. This CDR3 has 14 residues. The chain's CDR3 is CSVAARGPGETQYF. CDR3 in DNA: TGCAGCGTTGCAGCCAGGGGGCCCGGGGAGACCCAGTACTTC.

This clonotype was counted at least ten times. The chain has TRBV3-1 and TRBJ2-1, with 11 positions matching TRBD1. From germline, CDR1 is LGHDT and CDR2 YNNKEL (reference sequence). V shed 2 bases, J shed 7 bases, and the junction held 7 bases outside the gene matches. The CDR3 has 16 residues. CDR3 in amino acids: CASSQHRDRGYNEQFF. For the CDR3, the DNA is TGTGCCAGCAGCCAACACCGGGACAGGGGGTATAATGAGCAGTTCTTC.

The rearrangement joins TRBV3-1 to TRBJ2-5; D may be TRBD1 (5 bases). The CDR3 contains 16 residues. CDR1 is LGHDT and CDR2 is YNNKEL in the germline V gene (reference sequence). V shed 2 bases and J shed 4 bases, with 17 bases lying between them. The CDR3 nucleotides are TGTGCCAGCAGCCAATCCGCGACAGCCAAGGGAGAGACCCAGTACTTC. This translates into CASSQSATAKGETQYF.

The chain links TRBV4-2 to TRBJ1-1; D might be TRBD1 (5 bases). Germline-derived CDR1 and CDR2 are LGHNA and YNFKEQ. This CDR3 has 15 amino acids. The V gene lost 1 base and the J gene lost 6 bases, with 15 bases spanning the gap. The CDR3 reads CASSQVGGGAPEAFF. In nucleotides, the CDR3 is TGTGCCAGCAGCCAAGTGGGGGGTGGAGCGCCTGAAGCTTTCTTT.